Sequencing of this T cell receptor (beta chain) was carried out in a study of blood T cells in healthy people across ages (dated by TCRdb to the mid-2010s). Regarding the complete study: In model experiments, template switching captured roughly one uniquely barcoded TCR beta cDNA molecule for every two T cells. To avoid experimental bias, donors of different ages were spread randomly across the sequencing lanes. The study measured age-related changes in TCR beta repertoire diversity using deep sequencing normalized with unique cDNA molecular identifiers. Four age groups were formed from the donors: young (average 16 years), middle-aged (approximately 41), aged (about 62) and long-lived (approximately 80). The study analyzed two additional independent replicas of 1 million unique cDNA reads from the same blood draw for two donors, one aged 18 to 30 and one aged 80 or older. What the study reported, not specific to this receptor: The CMV infection status of donors was not known, potentially confounding age-related changes in expanded clonotypes. Since profiling was done on bulk unsorted PBMCs, naive and antigen-experienced compartments could not be conclusively compared. Total diversity estimates from one million sequenced T cells were considered lower bounds and underestimates. Observed TCR beta diversity per million T cells fell roughly linearly with age, and a significant reduction was already apparent by age roughly 40. The percentage of naive T cells measured by flow cytometry correlated strongly with observed TCR beta diversity. Compared with the aged group, the long-lived group had more naive CD4+ T cells, fewer expanded clones and increased TCR diversity, suggesting age selection.

The protocol used for the library was 5' RACE. Instrument used: Illumina HiSeq 2500. The second PCR ran for about 6 to 11 cycles and used a J-beta primer mix along with a sample-barcoded 5' primer. A template-switch 5' adaptor carrying 12 random nucleotides introduced a unique molecular identifier onto each TCR beta cDNA molecule. Each sample yielded at least 2.5 million CDR3-containing paired-end reads. First-strand cDNA was synthesized from all RNA with the Mint cDNA synthesis kit, primed by a TRBC-specific oligonucleotide. Following uracil-DNA glycosylase treatment, a first 18-cycle PCR with universal primers M1SS and BC2_uni_R was performed on all cDNA. Per the authors' processing: Normalization of each sample was performed by random selection of 1 million high-quality reads, each carrying a distinct molecular identifier. Reads sharing molecular identifiers were discarded rather than binned into consensus sequences. MiTCR, set to a Q25 quality threshold and the strictest error-elimination algorithm, was used for CDR3 identification, clonotype clustering and error correction. Lower-bound total TCR beta diversity was estimated with a nonparametric unseen species model using Euler transformation. TCRdb trimmed the raw reads at Q25, called clones with MiXCR and kept productive beta chains. Duplicate CDR3 protein sequences are folded into a single record with the most common DNA and genes. Here the V and J calls rest on TCRdb's processing, not on the authors' analysis. Recorded for this sample are roughly 720,000 distinct CDR3 sequences; approximately 55% of them occurred a single time. About 42% of the sample goes to the ten largest clones.

This clonotype was seen just once. Its antigen target is currently unknown. Base qualities are missing; no much larger clone stands one base away. One read provides weak support. Donors were 40 or so systemically healthy Caucasian individuals from Russia aged roughly 6 to 90 years. Ten milliliters of peripheral blood were drawn from each donor into EDTA-treated Vacutainer tubes. Ficoll-Paque density-gradient centrifugation was used to isolate PBMCs, with at least 7 million obtained per sample. Trizol reagent was used to extract total RNA from PBMCs, with at least 5.5 micrograms per sample. The percentages of naive CD45RAhigh/CD27high T cells were determined by flow cytometry on a PBMC aliquot from every donor. The CDR3 sequence holds 14 residues, the cysteine and phenylalanine included. Only the CDR3 part of the read is kept: 42 bases, read in frame from the first base. The germline V gene sets CDR1 to KGHDR and CDR2 to SFDVKD. The germline V end is reduced by 5 bases and the J end by 3 bases; junction bases left unmatched: 6.

The specimen was blood. The receptor comes from a man at least 80 years old in good health. The receptor chain draws on TRBV24-1 and TRBJ2-7; the central 7 bases match TRBD2. The DNA reads TGTGCCACCAGTGGGGGCGGGAGCAGCTACGAGCAGTACTTC. Its coded protein is CATSGGGSSYEQYF.